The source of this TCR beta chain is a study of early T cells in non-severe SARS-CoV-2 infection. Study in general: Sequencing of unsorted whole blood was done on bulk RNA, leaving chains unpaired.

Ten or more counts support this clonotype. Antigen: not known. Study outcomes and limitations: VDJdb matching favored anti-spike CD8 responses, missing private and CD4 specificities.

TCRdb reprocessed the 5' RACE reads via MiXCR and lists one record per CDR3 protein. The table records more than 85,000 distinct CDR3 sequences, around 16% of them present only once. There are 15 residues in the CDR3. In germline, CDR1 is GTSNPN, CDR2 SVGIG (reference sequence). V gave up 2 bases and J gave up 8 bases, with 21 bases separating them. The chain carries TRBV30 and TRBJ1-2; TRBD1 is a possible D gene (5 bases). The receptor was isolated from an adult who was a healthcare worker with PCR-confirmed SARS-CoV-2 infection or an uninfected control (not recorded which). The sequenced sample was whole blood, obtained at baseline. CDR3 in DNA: TGTGCCTGGAGTAGGATCCCCGACAGTGGGAGCGGCTACACCTTC. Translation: CAWSRIPDSGSGYTF.